The T cell receptor beta chain described here comes from a study of T cell responses to AZD1222 COVID-19 vaccine. As to this clone: Its matching antigen is unknown.

Sequencing used immunoSEQ multiplex PCR; TCRdb keeps in-frame clones, though not all of them. The table has approximately 140,000 clones, 92% seen once. Germline V lookup: CDR1 LGHNA, CDR2 YNFKEQ. There are 13 residues in the CDR3. With 3 bases removed from V and 6 bases from J, the gap between germline ends came to 12 bases. The study, taken as a whole, reports: It was only after the peak T cell response that any repertoires were sampled.

V usage is TRBV4-2 and J usage is TRBJ2-7; TRBD2 might be the D (5 bases). The material was peripheral blood, obtained 28 days after the second AZD1222 dose. The TCR comes from an adult who received the AZD1222 COVID-19 vaccine. For the CDR3, the DNA is TGTGCCAGCAGCCACCCAGAACGGGGCGAGCAGTACTTC. This translates into CASSHPERGEQYF.